This T cell receptor (beta chain) was captured by sequencing in a study of human T cells and chemical hapten exposure. Study information: Patch testing was performed with 0.01% DPC on the upper back, with reading at 6 days.

This clonotype was counted many times. The CDR3 is made up of 16 amino acids. Germline assignment: CDR1 LGHNA and CDR2 YNFKEQ. The V gene end was trimmed by 3 bases and the J gene end by 7 bases; junction bases not matched to a gene: 10. TCRdb reprocessed the RACE reads via MiXCR and lists one record per CDR3 protein. The sample has about 340,000 distinct CDR3 sequences, roughly 6.9% seen once. Time point specified: patch test 1, 2 weeks after DPC sensitization. The treatment here: therapeutic diphenylcyclopropenone sensitization with weekly scalp DPC. The sequencing used whole blood, collected in connection with sensitization to the hapten diphenylcyclopropenone (DPC). The origin of this receptor is a woman aged 18-29 years with alopecia areata. Some clones in this sample may be carry-over from other donors' samples. The chain employs TRBV4-2 and TRBJ1-4, with 8 positions matching TRBD1. This chain's CDR3 is CASSHPQGDRGEKLFF. The DNA of the CDR3 is TGTGCCAGCAGCCACCCACAGGGGGACCGTGGTGAAAAACTGTTTTTT.